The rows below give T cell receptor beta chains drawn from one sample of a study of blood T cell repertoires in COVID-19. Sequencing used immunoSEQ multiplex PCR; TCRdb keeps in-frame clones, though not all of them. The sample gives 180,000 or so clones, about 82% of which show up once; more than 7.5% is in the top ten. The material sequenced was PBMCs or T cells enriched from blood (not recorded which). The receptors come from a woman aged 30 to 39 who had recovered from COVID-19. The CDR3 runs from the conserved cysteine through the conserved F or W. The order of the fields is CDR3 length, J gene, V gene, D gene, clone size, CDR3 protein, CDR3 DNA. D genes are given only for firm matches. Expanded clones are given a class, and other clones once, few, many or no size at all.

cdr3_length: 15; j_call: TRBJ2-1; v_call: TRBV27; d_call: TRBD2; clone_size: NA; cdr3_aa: CASSKAGTSFNEQFF; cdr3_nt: TGTGCCAGCAGTAAAGCCGGGACTAGCTTCAATGAGCAGTTCTTC
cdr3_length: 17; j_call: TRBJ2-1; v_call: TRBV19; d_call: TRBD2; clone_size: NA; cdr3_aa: CASSIRRIAGSYNEQFF; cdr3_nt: TGTGCCAGTAGTATACGTCGGATAGCGGGCTCCTACAATGAGCAGTTCTTC
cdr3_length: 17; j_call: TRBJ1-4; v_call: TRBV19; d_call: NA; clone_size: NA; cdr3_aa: CASSMGEGKDQNEKLFF; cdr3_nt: TGTGCCAGTAGTATGGGGGAGGGTAAGGACCAAAATGAAAAACTGTTTTTT
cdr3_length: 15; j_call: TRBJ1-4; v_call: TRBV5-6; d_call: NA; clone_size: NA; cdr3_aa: CASSPKGDLGEKLFF; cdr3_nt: TGTGCCAGCAGCCCCAAGGGGGATCTTGGTGAAAAACTGTTTTTT
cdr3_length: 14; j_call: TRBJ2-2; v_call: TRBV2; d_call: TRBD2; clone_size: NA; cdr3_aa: CASSSGLVAGELFF; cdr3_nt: TGTGCCAGCAGCTCGGGACTAGTAGCCGGGGAGCTGTTTTTT
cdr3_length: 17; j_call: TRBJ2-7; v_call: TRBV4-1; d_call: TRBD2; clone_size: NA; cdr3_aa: CASSQPSGSIYSYEQYF; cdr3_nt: TGCGCCAGCAGCCAACCTAGCGGGAGCATTTACTCCTACGAGCAGTACTTC
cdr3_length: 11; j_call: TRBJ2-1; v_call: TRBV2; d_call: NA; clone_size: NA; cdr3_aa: CASSWGDEQFF; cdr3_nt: TGTGCCAGCAGTTGGGGCGATGAGCAGTTCTTC
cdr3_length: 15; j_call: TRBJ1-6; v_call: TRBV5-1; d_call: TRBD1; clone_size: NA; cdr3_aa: CASSLGQGGGSPLHF; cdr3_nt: TGCGCCAGCAGCTTGGGGCAGGGGGGTGGTTCACCCCTCCACTTT
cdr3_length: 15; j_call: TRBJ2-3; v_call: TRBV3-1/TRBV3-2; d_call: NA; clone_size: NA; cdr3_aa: CASSQPGHSTDTQYF; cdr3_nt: TGTGCCAGCAGCCAACCGGGACACAGCACAGATACGCAGTATTTT
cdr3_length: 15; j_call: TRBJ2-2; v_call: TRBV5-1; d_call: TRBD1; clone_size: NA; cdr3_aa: CASSSGTGNSGELFF; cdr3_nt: TGCGCCAGCAGCTCCGGGACAGGGAATTCCGGGGAGCTGTTTTTT
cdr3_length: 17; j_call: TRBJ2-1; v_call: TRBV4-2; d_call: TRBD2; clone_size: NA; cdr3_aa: CASSQGLGDYTYNEQFF; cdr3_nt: TGTGCCAGCAGCCAAGGGTTGGGGGACTATACCTACAATGAGCAGTTCTTC
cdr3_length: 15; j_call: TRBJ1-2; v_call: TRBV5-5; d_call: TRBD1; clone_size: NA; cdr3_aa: CASSQRQGASYGYTF; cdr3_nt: TGTGCCAGCAGCCAAAGACAGGGGGCCAGCTATGGCTACACCTTC
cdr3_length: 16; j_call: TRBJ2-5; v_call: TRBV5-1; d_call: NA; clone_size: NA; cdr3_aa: CASSSGGSTVGETQYF; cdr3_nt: TGCGCCAGCAGCTCAGGCGGGTCAACGGTGGGAGAGACCCAGTACTTC
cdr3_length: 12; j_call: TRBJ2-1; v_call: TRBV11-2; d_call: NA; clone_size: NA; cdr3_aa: CASSLVGREQFF; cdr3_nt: TGTGCCAGCAGCTTAGTTGGCAGGGAGCAGTTCTTC
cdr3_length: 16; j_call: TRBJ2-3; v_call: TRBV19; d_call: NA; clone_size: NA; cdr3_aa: CASSIRAGLEVDTQYF; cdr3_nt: TGTGCCAGTAGTATACGGGCGGGATTGGAGGTGGATACGCAGTATTTT
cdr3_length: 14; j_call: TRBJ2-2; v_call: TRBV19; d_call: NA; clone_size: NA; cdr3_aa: CASSPQYPSGELFF; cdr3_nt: TGTGCCAGTTCTCCCCAATATCCCAGTGGGGAGCTGTTTTTT
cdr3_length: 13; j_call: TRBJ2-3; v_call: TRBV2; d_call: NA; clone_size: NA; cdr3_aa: CASSSSPGNTQYF; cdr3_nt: TGTGCCAGCAGCTCCAGCCCCGGGAATACGCAGTATTTT
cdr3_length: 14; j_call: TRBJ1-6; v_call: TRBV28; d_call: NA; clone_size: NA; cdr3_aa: CASSFAGPNSPLHF; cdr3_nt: TGTGCCAGCAGTTTTGCGGGCCCTAATTCACCCCTCCACTTT
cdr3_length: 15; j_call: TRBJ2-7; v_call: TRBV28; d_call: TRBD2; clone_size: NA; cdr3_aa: CASSLGLASFYEQYF; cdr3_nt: TGTGCCAGCAGTTTGGGACTAGCGTCGTTCTACGAGCAGTACTTC
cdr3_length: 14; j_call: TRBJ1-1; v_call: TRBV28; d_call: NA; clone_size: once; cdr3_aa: CASSREGWNTEAFF; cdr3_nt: TGTGCCAGCAGTCGGGAGGGATGGAACACTGAAGCTTTCTTT
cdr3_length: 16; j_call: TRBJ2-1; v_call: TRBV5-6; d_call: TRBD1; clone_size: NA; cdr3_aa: CASSLVGGQGYNEQFF; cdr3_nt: TGTGCCAGCAGCTTGGTGGGGGGACAGGGTTACAATGAGCAGTTCTTC
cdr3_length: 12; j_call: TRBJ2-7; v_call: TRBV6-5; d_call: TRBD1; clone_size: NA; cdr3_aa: CASSQTGTEQYF; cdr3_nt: TGTGCCAGCAGCCAGACAGGGACCGAGCAGTACTTC
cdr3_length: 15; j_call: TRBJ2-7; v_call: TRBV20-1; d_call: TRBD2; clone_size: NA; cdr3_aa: CSASDTGGNSYEQYF; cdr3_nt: TGCAGTGCTAGTGACACGGGAGGGAACTCCTACGAGCAGTACTTC
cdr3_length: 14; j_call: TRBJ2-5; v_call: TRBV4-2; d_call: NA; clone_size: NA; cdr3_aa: CASSQDMRGETQYF; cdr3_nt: TGTGCCAGCAGCCAAGATATGAGAGGGGAGACCCAGTACTTC
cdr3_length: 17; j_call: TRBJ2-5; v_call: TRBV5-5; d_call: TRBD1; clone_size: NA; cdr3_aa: CASSRHRGQGLWETQYF; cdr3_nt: TGTGCCAGCAGCCGACACCGTGGACAGGGCCTCTGGGAGACCCAGTACTTC
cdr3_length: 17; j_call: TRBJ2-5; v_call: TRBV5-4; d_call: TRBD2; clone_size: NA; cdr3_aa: CASSLRGSGRDQETQYF; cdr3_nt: TGTGCCAGCAGCCTGAGAGGTAGCGGGAGAGATCAAGAGACCCAGTACTTC